These 14 T cell receptor beta chains share one sample of origin, sequenced in a study of vaccination and CD4 T cells after COVID-19. These receptors are not linked to any known antigen. The treatment is: roughly ten-day PBMC culture with coronavirus spike peptide pools or control peptides (ViraFEST assay). CD4+ T cells that had been cultured provided DNA sequenced with the Oncomine TCR Beta short-read assay. From the PCR reads, TCRdb called clonotypes with MiXCR, one entry per CDR3 protein. This sample has around 20,000 distinct CDR3 sequences, with approximately 31% found just once. Sequenced material: cultured CD4+ T cells from blood. Source of these receptors: a human donor with COVID-19.

This clonotype was counted a few times. The chain employs TRBV6-1 and TRBJ2-5; TRBD2 agrees at 7 bases. After removal of 6 bases from V and 5 bases from J, the junction contained 9 bases not matched to a gene. Germline values: CDR1 MNHNS, CDR2 SASEGT. This CDR3 is built from 14 residues. DNA of the CDR3: TGTGCCAGCAGCCTAGGGAGTAGCGGGGAGACCCAGTACTTC. Translation gives CASSLGSSGETQYF.

There are a few counts of this clonotype. The chain links TRBV12-5 to TRBJ2-3; 7 bases map to TRBD2. The ends lost 7 bases at V and 1 base at J; junction bases unmatched: 8. This CDR3 spans 15 amino acids. Germline assignment: CDR1 LGHNT and CDR2 FRNRAP. The CDR3 DNA reads as TGTGCTAGTGCCCTCCGGGGAGGGGGCACAGATACGCAGTATTTT. Protein sequence: CASALRGGGTDTQYF.

The chain employs TRBV10-2 and TRBJ2-7, with 7 nucleotides matching TRBD2. The CDR3 runs to 13 residues. Germline V gene data show CDR1 as WSHSY and CDR2 as SAAADI. Germline trimming cut 4 bases from V and 2 bases from J; bases unmatched to any gene: 2. CDR3 sequence (DNA): TGCGCCAGCAGTGGGACTAGTACCTACGAGCAGTACTTC. Its protein product is CASSGTSTYEQYF.

The chain couples TRBV19 to TRBJ2-5, with D possibly TRBD2 on 7 matching bases. The CDR3 contains 15 residues. Per the germline V gene, CDR1 is LNHDA and CDR2 is SQIVND (reference sequence). Trimming left V 7 bases short and J 4 bases short, with 19 bases between. The CDR3 sequence: CASKDGGRASETQYF. The CDR3 DNA is TGTGCCAGTAAAGACGGGGGGCGGGCCTCAGAGACCCAGTACTTC.

The V and J genes are TRBV29-1 and TRBJ2-3; a weak D match, TRBD1 (6 bases). V lost 4 bases, J lost 5 bases, and 13 bases lay in between. The V gene's germline CDR1 is SQVTM and CDR2 ANQGSEA. The CDR3 runs to 13 residues. DNA for the CDR3: TGCAGCGTTGTGCGCATACAGGGAGATACGCAGTATTTT. It codes for CSVVRIQGDTQYF.

The rearrangement joins TRBV11-1 to TRBJ2-2, with D perhaps TRBD1 (5 bases). Trimming took 5 bases from V and 0 from J, leaving 10 bases between them. The CDR3 covers 15 residues. CDR1 SGHAT and CDR2 FQDESV come from the germline V gene (reference sequence). CDR3 region: CASSKMTANTGELFF. Written as DNA, the CDR3 is TGTGCCAGCAGCAAAATGACAGCGAACACCGGGGAGCTGTTTTTT.

This sequence joins TRBV6-1 and TRBJ1-2, with D hard to call. Germline lookup yields CDR1 MNHNS and CDR2 SASEGT. With 6 bases removed from V and 2 bases from J, the gap between germline ends came to 13 bases. The CDR3 length is 14 residues. The CDR3, as DNA: TGTGCCAGCAGACGCCCGGAACGGAACTATGGCTACACCTTC. Protein: CASRRPERNYGYTF.

This clonotype has a handful of counts. The V and J genes are TRBV5-4 and TRBJ1-2; the match to TRBD1 covers 11 bases. The ends lost 2 bases at V and 5 bases at J; junction bases unmatched: 5. Germline V gives CDR1 SGHNT, CDR2 YYREEE (reference sequence). The CDR3 has 15 amino acids. The CDR3: CASSLGQGAWYGYTF. In nucleotides, the CDR3 is TGTGCCAGCAGCTTAGGACAGGGGGCATGGTATGGCTACACCTTC.

This clonotype was seen more than once but under ten times. V and J are TRBV20-1 and TRBJ1-3; no clear D gene. Germline V gives CDR1 DFQATT, CDR2 SNEGSKA (reference sequence). CDR3 length: 14 amino acids. V was trimmed by 4 bases and J by 0 bases, leaving 10 bases between them. Here the CDR3 DNA reads TGCAGTGCTAATAACAGAAACTCTGGAAACACCATATATTTT. Its translation: CSANNRNSGNTIYF.

The CDR3 reads CAWTIQGAQETQYF. CDR3 DNA sequence: TGTGCCTGGACAATACAGGGGGCACAGGAGACCCAGTACTTC. The J gene is TRBJ2-5, the V gene TRBV30, with TRBD1 matching 9 bases. The germline V gene encodes CDR1 GTSNPN and CDR2 SVGIG (reference sequence). J lost 5 bases, V lost 4 bases, and 8 bases had no gene match. The CDR3 spans 14 residues. The full variable domain, in which reference TRBV30 and TRBJ2-5 provide the parts outside the CDR3, is SQTIHQWPATLVQPVGSPLSLECTVEGTSNPNLYWYRQAAGRGLQLLFYSVGIGQISSEVPQNLSASRPQDRQFILSSKKLLLSDSGFYLCAWTIQGAQETQYFGPGTRLLVL.

There are a few counts of this clonotype. The gene calls are TRBV2 and TRBJ1-2; 7 bases line up with TRBD1. Germline trimming cut 3 bases from V and 4 bases from J; bases unmatched to any gene: 11. This CDR3 region has 16 residues. CDR1 SNHLY and CDR2 FYNNEI come from the germline V gene. The CDR3 DNA reads TGTGCCAGCAGTGATCTGGACAGGTCCAAGGGCTATGGCTACACCTTC. As protein: CASSDLDRSKGYGYTF.

The V call is TRBV5-1, the J call TRBJ2-3, with D possibly being TRBD1 or TRBD2 (5 bases each). CDR1 and CDR2 from the germline V gene are SGHRS and YFSETQ. V shed 1 base and J shed 2 bases, with 11 bases lying between them. This CDR3 is built from 15 residues. The CDR3 here is CASSLRGTLTDTQYF. CDR3 sequence (DNA): TGCGCCAGCAGCTTGCGTGGGACGCTCACAGATACGCAGTATTTT.

The chain has TRBV12-3 or TRBV12-4 and TRBJ1-1, with TRBD1 matching 7 bases. There are 16 residues in the CDR3. V lost 3 bases, J lost 3 bases, and 10 bases stayed unmatched. In DNA, the CDR3 is TGTGCCAGCAGTTTCGGTTTAGGGCAGGGGGACACTGAAGCTTTCTTT. Translating it yields CASSFGLGQGDTEAFF.

This clonotype has just a few counts. The chain is built from TRBV30 and TRBJ1-5; a possible D gene is TRBD1 (5 bases). Germline loops: CDR1 GTSNPN, CDR2 SVGIG (reference sequence). The V end was cut by 2 bases, the J end by 5 bases, with 10 bases between. The CDR3 length is 13 residues. As DNA, the CDR3 is TGTGCCTGGAGTCCTCCGGGGGATCAGCCCCAGCATTTT. Translation gives CAWSPPGDQPQHF.